Listed below are T cell receptor beta chains from one sample, sequenced in a study of early stage breast cancer tumors. The assay was immunoSEQ multiplex PCR, and TCRdb's table has in-frame clones only and misses some. The table records 5,500 to 7,000 clones, over 65% of them present only once. Sequences were obtained from normal breast tissue next to the tumor. The source of these receptors is a person aged 40-50 years with breast cancer. CDR3s include the opening cysteine and the closing phenylalanine or tryptophan. The D gene is left open where the match is weak. Size is omitted from some rows. Given values are once, few, many or a class for expanded clones.

d_call,v_call,clone_size,j_call,cdr3_aa,cdr3_nt
NA,TRBV19,NA,TRBJ2-1,CASRGQGGEIYEQFF,TGTGCCAGTAGGGGTCAGGGAGGTGAAATCTATGAGCAGTTCTTC
TRBD1,TRBV5-5,NA,TRBJ2-7,CASSLEGQGPYEQYF,TGTGCCAGCAGCTTGGAAGGACAGGGTCCCTACGAGCAGTACTTC
NA,TRBV5-1,few,TRBJ2-5,CASSLGGGRAKETQYF,TGCGCCAGCAGCTTGGGAGGCGGGCGCGCTAAAGAGACCCAGTACTTC
TRBD1,TRBV6-1,NA,TRBJ2-5,CASIRTGQETQYF,TGTGCCAGCATTAGGACAGGCCAAGAGACCCAGTACTTC
NA,TRBV2,NA,TRBJ2-3,CASSPDSPVDTQYF,TGTGCCAGCAGTCCAGACTCCCCGGTGGATACGCAGTATTTT
NA,TRBV7-2,NA,TRBJ1-2,CASSLVALTGPNYGYTF,TGTGCCAGCAGCTTAGTCGCCCTTACTGGACCTAACTATGGCTACACCTTC
TRBD2,TRBV2,NA,TRBJ2-1,CASSLRTGLAEFYNEQFF,TGTGCCAGCAGTTTGAGAACTGGACTAGCGGAATTTTACAATGAGCAGTTCTTC
NA,TRBV19,NA,TRBJ2-7,CASSIGQGLPEQYF,TGTGCCAGTAGTATAGGACAGGGACTACCAGAGCAGTACTTC
NA,TRBV30,medium-sized,TRBJ1-5,CAWSTTGFYSNQPQHF,TGTGCCTGGAGTACGACCGGGTTCTATAGCAATCAGCCCCAGCATTTT
NA,TRBV2,NA,TRBJ2-3,CASIPEWEASTDTQYF,TGTGCCAGCATCCCCGAGTGGGAGGCTAGCACAGATACGCAGTATTTT
TRBD1,TRBV19,NA,TRBJ1-5,CASSTTGNSNQPQHF,TGTGCCAGTAGTACGACAGGGAATAGCAATCAGCCCCAGCATTTT
NA,TRBV5-5,NA,TRBJ1-5,CASSFGPGSNQPQHF,TGTGCCAGCAGCTTTGGGCCAGGCTCCAATCAGCCCCAGCATTTT
NA,TRBV10-3,NA,TRBJ2-4,CAISAASKNIQYF,TGTGCCATCAGTGCGGCGTCCAAAAACATTCAGTACTTC
TRBD2,TRBV5-1,once,TRBJ2-5,CATYPGLEGLRETQYF,TGCGCCACCTACCCGGGACTAGAGGGGCTTCGAGAGACCCAGTACTTC
NA,TRBV5-8,NA,TRBJ2-1,CASSLEPSRNEQFF,TGTGCCAGCAGCTTGGAACCGTCCCGGAATGAGCAGTTCTTC
TRBD1,TRBV4-1,NA,TRBJ1-1,CASSHSGGTEAFF,TGCGCCAGCAGCCACTCAGGGGGAACTGAAGCTTTCTTT
TRBD1,TRBV4-2,once,TRBJ1-4,CASSQMDRGNEKLFF,TGTGCCAGCAGCCAAATGGACAGGGGAAATGAAAAACTGTTTTTT
TRBD1,TRBV6-6,NA,TRBJ1-1,CASSGQGHTEAFF,TGTGCCAGCAGTGGACAGGGCCACACTGAAGCTTTCTTT
NA,TRBV7-9,NA,TRBJ1-4,CASSLKDSPPGEKLFF,TGTGCCAGCAGCTTAAAGGACAGTCCTCCCGGTGAAAAACTGTTTTTT
TRBD2,TRBV2,NA,TRBJ2-7,CASRSGTSDPYEQYF,TGTGCCAGCAGATCCGGGACTAGCGACCCCTACGAGCAGTACTTC
NA,TRBV7-8,NA,TRBJ2-3,CASSPSRGWGTDTQYF,TGTGCCAGCAGCCCTTCCAGGGGTTGGGGCACAGATACGCAGTATTTT
TRBD2,TRBV18,NA,TRBJ2-7,CASSDTPGGSPEQYF,TGTGCCAGCTCAGACACCCCGGGAGGTTCGCCCGAGCAGTACTTC
TRBD1,TRBV6-5,few,TRBJ2-7,CASRRDRVGEQYF,TGTGCCAGCAGGAGAGACAGGGTAGGCGAGCAGTACTTC
TRBD2,TRBV7-7,NA,TRBJ2-2,CASSSGLASGELFF,TGTGCTAGCAGCTCGGGACTAGCGTCCGGGGAGCTGTTTTTT
TRBD2,TRBV30,NA,TRBJ2-5,CAWSVETSGRGTPQETQYF,TGTGCCTGGAGTGTAGAGACTAGCGGGCGGGGCACTCCTCAAGAGACCCAGTACTTC
TRBD1,TRBV7-2,large,TRBJ1-5,CASSSGTGFVQPQHF,TGTGCCAGCAGCTCCGGGACAGGGTTTGTTCAGCCCCAGCATTTT
NA,TRBV5-1,NA,TRBJ2-5,CASSSPDSYQETQYF,TGCGCCAGCAGCTCGCCGGACAGTTACCAAGAGACCCAGTACTTC
TRBD2,TRBV2,NA,TRBJ2-2,CASSASGTSGELFF,TGTGCCAGCTCGGCTAGCGGGACGTCGGGGGAGCTGTTTTTT
NA,TRBV6-5,once,TRBJ1-2,CASSPLMTYGYTF,TGTGCCAGCAGTCCGTTAATGACCTATGGCTACACCTTC
NA,TRBV18,once,TRBJ2-7,CASSPSQGGEQYF,TGTGCCAGCTCACCCAGCCAGGGGGGCGAGCAGTACTTC
NA,TRBV7-9,once,TRBJ1-2,CASSHKPGFGYTF,TGTGCCAGCAGCCACAAACCTGGGTTCGGCTACACCTTC
NA,TRBV11-2,NA,TRBJ2-5,CASSLAVVETQYF,TGTGCCAGCAGCTTGGCAGTGGTAGAGACCCAGTACTTC
TRBD1,TRBV4-1,NA,TRBJ1-2,CASSQGDSFNYGYTF,TGCGCCAGCAGCCAAGGGGACAGCTTCAACTATGGCTACACCTTC
NA,TRBV7-8,NA,TRBJ2-7,CASSLGGLAFSYEQYF,TGTGCCAGCAGCTTAGGCGGACTGGCTTTTTCCTACGAGCAGTACTTC
NA,TRBV16,NA,TRBJ2-2,CASSQLATGELFF,TGTGCCAGCAGCCAATTGGCCACCGGGGAGCTGTTTTTT
NA,TRBV29-1,NA,TRBJ1-3,CSVATVIGNTIYF,TGCAGCGTAGCGACAGTGATTGGAAACACCATATATTTT
NA,TRBV2,NA,TRBJ2-7,CASSGRQEGPFYEQYF,TGTGCCAGCAGTGGGCGGCAAGAGGGACCCTTCTACGAGCAGTACTTC
NA,TRBV6-4,NA,TRBJ2-6,CASSDSPSSGANVLTF,TGTGCCAGCAGTGACTCACCCAGCTCTGGGGCCAACGTCCTGACTTTC
NA,TRBV7-2,few,TRBJ1-1,CASSRIKNTEAFF,TGTGCCAGCAGCAGGATAAAGAACACTGAAGCTTTCTTT
NA,TRBV7-9,large,TRBJ2-7,CASSPSLPDYEQYF,TGTGCCAGCAGCCCCTCCCTCCCAGATTACGAGCAGTACTTC
NA,TRBV10-1,NA,TRBJ2-1,CASSENLGEQFF,TGCGCCAGCAGTGAAAATCTGGGTGAGCAGTTCTTC
TRBD1,TRBV6-1,NA,TRBJ2-5,CASSQGAVETQYF,TGTGCCAGCAGTCAGGGGGCTGTGGAGACCCAGTACTTC
TRBD1,TRBV29-1,few,TRBJ1-1,CSVNGRQGNTEAFF,TGCAGCGTCAACGGGAGACAGGGGAACACTGAAGCTTTCTTT
NA,TRBV6-5,NA,TRBJ2-1,CASSYSASSEQFF,TGTGCCAGCAGTTACTCGGCTAGTTCTGAGCAGTTCTTC
TRBD2,TRBV11-2,NA,TRBJ2-1,CASSQEGAGGPDEQFF,TGTGCCAGCAGCCAAGAAGGAGCGGGAGGGCCGGATGAGCAGTTCTTC
NA,TRBV2,once,TRBJ1-1,CASRGPPGAEAFF,TGTGCCAGCAGGGGGCCCCCTGGGGCTGAAGCTTTCTTT
TRBD2,TRBV2,NA,TRBJ2-5,CASSEGLGGEETQYF,TGTGCCAGCAGTGAGGGACTGGGGGGGGAAGAGACCCAGTACTTC
NA,TRBV5-8,NA,TRBJ1-2,CASSLQTPYGYTF,TGTGCCAGCAGCTTACAGACCCCTTATGGCTACACCTTC
TRBD2,TRBV11-3,NA,TRBJ2-1,CASSLDLTGTSGYNEQFF,TGTGCCAGCAGCTTAGATCTGACGGGAACTAGCGGATACAATGAGCAGTTCTTC
NA,TRBV6-6,NA,TRBJ2-1,CASSSHRTGFWEQFF,TGTGCCAGCAGTTCCCATCGTACAGGGTTCTGGGAGCAGTTCTTC
NA,TRBV20-1,NA,TRBJ2-7,CSAAKLYEQYF,TGCAGTGCCGCCAAGCTCTACGAGCAGTACTTC
NA,TRBV5-4,NA,TRBJ2-2,CASSPDPIGTGELFF,TGTGCCAGCAGCCCCGATCCGATAGGCACCGGGGAGCTGTTTTTT